Listed below are T cell receptor beta chains from one sample, sequenced in a study of beta chain features in type 1 diabetes. Sequenced by immunoSEQ multiplex PCR; TCRdb stores in-frame clones only, minus some. The sample contains 130,000 to 150,000 clones, 6% to 7.5% of which appear only once. Sequencing was performed on central memory CD4+ T cells from blood. The receptors stem from a young woman in good health. Both conserved end residues are part of each CDR3. The D gene is left open where the match is weak. Clone size is shown for a subset of rows, as once, few, many or a class of expanded clone.

-	TRBV29-1	TRBJ2-7	many	CSVGARGLREQYF	TGCAGCGTTGGGGCCAGGGGCTTACGAGAGCAGTACTTC
-	TRBV6-6	TRBJ1-1	many	CASSRSGNTEAFF	TGTGCCAGCAGCCGAAGCGGGAACACTGAAGCTTTCTTT
TRBD2	TRBV7-8	TRBJ2-3	few	CASSFLLAGGPTDTQYF	TGTGCCAGCAGCTTCCTACTAGCGGGAGGGCCGACAGATACGCAGTATTTT
TRBD1	TRBV7-9	TRBJ1-1	-	CASSTEGGVTEAFF	TGTGCCAGCAGCACAGAAGGGGGCGTCACTGAAGCTTTCTTT
TRBD2	TRBV18	TRBJ2-7	few	CASGPGLASYEQYF	TGTGCCAGCGGACCGGGACTAGCGAGTTACGAGCAGTACTTC
-	TRBV6-1	TRBJ1-5	few	CASSEHRAGQPQHF	TGTGCCAGCAGTGAACACAGGGCAGGTCAGCCCCAGCATTTT
-	TRBV15	TRBJ2-3	few	CATSMTRPGRGTDTQYF	TGTGCCACCAGCATGACCCGACCGGGTCGAGGGACAGATACGCAGTATTTT
-	TRBV28	TRBJ1-5	-	CASGGADQPQHF	TGTGCGTCCGGGGGGGCGGATCAGCCCCAGCATTTT
-	TRBV2	TRBJ2-7	few	CASSLAVGGLDEQYF	TGTGCCAGCAGCCTTGCGGTCGGGGGGCTGGACGAGCAGTACTTC
TRBD1	TRBV18	TRBJ1-4	-	CASQQGGNEKLFF	TGTGCCAGCCAACAGGGGGGGAATGAAAAACTGTTTTTT
-	TRBV7-2	TRBJ2-3	-	CASSRGGPDTQYF	TGTGCCAGCAGCCGAGGCGGGCCAGATACGCAGTATTTT
-	TRBV7-2	TRBJ2-7	-	CASSLGGGNVEQYF	TGTGCCAGCAGCTTAGGCGGCGGGAACGTCGAGCAGTACTTC
-	TRBV6-5	TRBJ2-7	few	CASSSAVGSYEQYF	TGTGCCAGCAGCTCCGCCGTGGGCAGCTACGAGCAGTACTTC
TRBD2	TRBV4-1	TRBJ2-7	few	CASSLQGLAGSPSEQYF	TGCGCCAGCAGTCTCCAGGGACTAGCGGGATCGCCCAGCGAGCAGTACTTC
TRBD1	TRBV19	TRBJ1-5	few	CASSISGQGNQPQHF	TGTGCCAGTAGTATTAGCGGACAGGGAAATCAGCCCCAGCATTTT
-	TRBV28	TRBJ1-2	few	CASSLTDLSNYGYTF	TGTGCCAGCAGTTTGACAGACCTTTCTAACTATGGCTACACCTTC